These T cell receptor beta chains were read from a single sample in a study of T cells in localized non-small cell lung cancer. TCRdb's table, derived via immunoSEQ multiplex PCR, lists solely in-frame clones and lacks some. The sample holds about 25,000 clones, around 88% seen once. Sequencing was performed on peripheral blood mononuclear cells, taken before any cancer treatment. The receptors come from a woman aged 35-75 years with stage III lung adenocarcinoma. Both conserved end residues are part of each CDR3. D genes are given only for firm matches. Size tells how often a clone was seen (once, few, many) or the class of an expanded clone, and some rows leave it out.

TRBD1 | TRBJ2-5 | TRBV5-1 | . | CASSLAPGGIQETQYF | TGCGCCAGCAGCTTGGCGCCAGGGGGAATCCAAGAGACCCAGTACTTC
. | TRBJ2-7 | TRBV5-1 | . | CASSLGGTYEQYF | TGCGCCAGCAGCTTGGGCGGGACCTACGAGCAGTACTTC
. | TRBJ1-6 | TRBV6-1 | . | CASSGFTGPSSYNSPLHF | TGTGCCAGCAGTGGGTTTACGGGGCCCAGCTCCTATAATTCACCCCTCCACTTT
TRBD1 | TRBJ1-5 | TRBV4-1 | . | CASSQGGLRTGTRNNQPQHF | TGCGCCAGCAGCCAAGGGGGCCTTCGGACAGGGACGAGGAACAATCAGCCCCAGCATTTT
. | TRBJ1-5 | TRBV5-8 | . | CASSPGVGTYNQPQHF | TGTGCCAGCAGCCCGGGAGTGGGTACCTACAATCAGCCCCAGCATTTT
. | TRBJ2-3 | TRBV4-1 | . | CASSQESLLTQYF | TGCGCCAGCAGCCAAGAATCCCTATTAACGCAGTATTTT
TRBD2 | TRBJ2-3 | TRBV18 | . | CASSPGLAGGTDTQYF | TGTGCCAGCTCACCCGGACTAGCGGGGGGCACAGATACGCAGTATTTT
. | TRBJ2-2 | TRBV9 | few | CASSVVTTGELFF | TGTGCCAGCAGCGTAGTCACAACCGGGGAGCTGTTTTTT
. | TRBJ2-5 | TRBV19 | . | CASTGGALSSETQYF | TGTGCCAGTACAGGCGGGGCCCTAAGTAGTGAGACCCAGTACTTC
TRBD1 | TRBJ1-1 | TRBV7-9 | . | CASSDRQGANTEAFF | TGTGCCAGCAGCGACCGACAGGGTGCGAACACTGAAGCTTTCTTT
. | TRBJ2-5 | TRBV10-3 | . | CAISEQETQYF | TGTGCCATCAGTGAACAAGAGACCCAGTACTTC
. | TRBJ2-2 | TRBV25-1 | . | CASREGQTNTGELFF | TGTGCCAGCCGGGAGGGACAGACAAACACCGGGGAGCTGTTTTTT
. | TRBJ2-5 | TRBV7-2 | . | CASSLSRGSATQYF | TGTGCCAGCAGCTTATCGAGGGGATCGGCGACCCAGTACTTC
. | TRBJ1-5 | TRBV19 | . | CASTRTSQPQHF | TGTGCCAGTACCAGGACATCTCAGCCCCAGCATTTT
. | TRBJ1-2 | TRBV20-1 | . | CSASAVDGYTF | TGCAGTGCTAGTGCGGTTGATGGCTACACCTTC
. | TRBJ2-3 | TRBV6-1 | few | CASSEGDLTQYF | TGTGCCAGCAGCGAAGGAGACCTTACGCAGTATTTT
. | TRBJ1-1 | TRBV21-1 | . | CASSKEGRMNTEAFF | TGTGCCAGCAGCAAAGAGGGCAGGATGAACACTGAAGCTTTCTTT
. | TRBJ2-5 | TRBV7-3 | . | CASSPALGSQETQYF | TGTGCCAGCAGCCCTGCGTTAGGAAGTCAAGAGACCCAGTACTTC
TRBD1 | TRBJ2-7 | TRBV7-9 | . | CASSSPGQGTYEQYF | TGTGCCAGCAGCTCCCCGGGACAGGGAACCTACGAGCAGTACTTC
TRBD1 | TRBJ1-2 | TRBV7-6 | . | CASSPGQVHGYTF | TGTGCCAGCAGCCCTGGACAGGTACATGGCTACACCTTC